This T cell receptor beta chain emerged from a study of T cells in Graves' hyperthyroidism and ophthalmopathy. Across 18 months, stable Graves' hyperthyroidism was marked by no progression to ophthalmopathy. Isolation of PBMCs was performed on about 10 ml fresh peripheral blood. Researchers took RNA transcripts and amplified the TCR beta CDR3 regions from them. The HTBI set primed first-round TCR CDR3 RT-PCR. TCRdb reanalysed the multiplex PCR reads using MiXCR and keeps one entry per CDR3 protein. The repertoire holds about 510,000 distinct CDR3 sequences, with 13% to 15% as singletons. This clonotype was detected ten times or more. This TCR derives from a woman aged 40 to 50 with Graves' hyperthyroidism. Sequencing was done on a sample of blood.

CDR3 protein: CASSVNQGASYGYTF. The CDR3 nucleotides are TGTGCCAGCAGTGTTAACCAGGGGGCTAGCTATGGCTACACCTTC. The V gene is TRBV27, the J gene TRBJ1-2; 8 nucleotides agree with TRBD1. The germline gives CDR1 MNHEY, CDR2 SMNVEV (reference sequence). V lost 5 bases and J lost 4; bases outside the gene matches: 9. The CDR3 spans 15 residues.